This T cell receptor (beta chain) originates from a study of CD8+CD57+ T cells in acquired aplastic anemia. For the study at large: Sorted CD4+ plus CD8+ cells gave DNA averaging around 3 ug. Healthy donor CD4+ samples were sequenced to a depth that averaged roughly 10 million reads. Regarding the study as a whole: Comparison of patients with controls identified around 31 shared CD8+ CDR3 sequences.

From germline, CDR1 is LNHDA and CDR2 SQIVND (reference sequence). The CDR3 covers 15 residues. The ends lost 3 bases at V and 5 bases at J; junction bases unmatched: 5. Profiling of TCR beta VDJ combinations and CDR3 sequences used genomic DNA as template. TCRdb processed the reads anew with MiXCR; each CDR3 protein has one entry. The sample carries fewer than 250,000 distinct CDR3 sequences, approximately 50% recorded once. For this clonotype: Its target is not known.

The sequence was collected from a human donor in good health, serving as a control. Sequenced input: sorted CD4+, CD8+, or CD8+CD57+ T cells (not recorded which) from PBMCs. The chain employs TRBV19 and TRBJ1-1; TRBD1 matches 11 bases. The CDR3 here is CASSMGTGGRTEAFF. As DNA, the CDR3 is TGTGCCAGTAGTATGGGGACAGGGGGAAGGACTGAAGCTTTCTTT.